This entry concerns a single TCR beta chain. CDR1 SGDLS and CDR2 YYNGEE come from the germline V gene. The V and J ends lost 1 base and 4 bases, in that order; junction bases with no gene match: 5. The CDR3 is made up of 15 amino acids. These data come from a study of blood T cell repertoires in COVID-19. TCRdb's copy holds only in-frame clones and misses some; the assay was immunoSEQ multiplex PCR. The table shows 30,000 to 50,000 clones, with less than 85% occurring only once. This receptor was identified in a man in his 70s with acute or convalescent COVID-19. Sample: peripheral blood. V usage is TRBV9 and J usage is TRBJ2-1, with 7 bases matching TRBD2. DNA of the CDR3: TGTGCCAGCAGCGTAACGGGAGGAATGTACAATGAGCAGTTCTTC. This translates into CASSVTGGMYNEQFF.